The clone carrying this T cell receptor beta chain has only a few counts. What it binds is not known. This record belongs to a study of immune heterogeneity within non-small cell lung tumors. Findings and limits, study-wide: Identical dominant CDR3 beta clonotypes recurred among a patient's tumor sites, alongside site-unique high-frequency clones. Comparison across individual patients showed largely distinct high-frequency T-cell receptor beta clonotypes. T-cell clonality in a given local region correlated moderately yet significantly with the local tumor mutational burden (R approximately 0.34).

Template material comprised bulk tumor genomic DNA at roughly 650 ng per sample. In surgery, several biopsies were collected from each primary tumor at widely spaced sites. Each patient presented with untreated, newly diagnosed non-small cell lung cancer and received curative surgery. Every donor was a newly diagnosed non-small cell lung cancer patient having surgery with curative intent. Multiplex PCR employing 32 V and 13 J primers generated amplicons of the TCR beta CDR3. Via MiXCR, TCRdb re-called the multiplex PCR reads, giving one row per CDR3 protein. Of approximately 6,100 distinct CDR3 sequences listed, roughly a sixth are singletons. Between the trimmed V and J ends, which lost 2 bases and 1 base, there was a span of 9 bases. CDR3 length equals 14 residues. CDR1 is SGDLS and CDR2 is YYNGEE in the germline V gene.

Source material: lung tumor tissue. The chain carries TRBV9 and TRBJ2-5; no clear D. The sequence was obtained from a man in his forties with non-small cell lung cancer. The DNA of the CDR3 is TGTGCCAGCAGCGTTGGGCCCCTCCAAGAGACCCAGTACTTC. Protein product: CASSVGPLQETQYF.